The 31 T cell receptor beta chains listed next were all sequenced from one sample in a study of T cells in Graves' hyperthyroidism and ophthalmopathy. Regions amplified from RNA transcripts were the TCR beta CDR3 regions. TCR CDR3 underwent first-round RT-PCR with the HTBI primer set. TCRdb recomputed calls from the multiplex PCR reads with MiXCR, one row per CDR3 protein. The sample has approximately 370,000 distinct CDR3 sequences, just under 15% seen once; the top ten hold approximately 32%. Sequenced input: blood. These receptors were taken from a woman between 25 and 40 years old with Graves' hyperthyroidism.

The chain recombines TRBV18 with TRBJ1-1; D may be TRBD1 (5 bases). V lost 6 bases to trimming and J lost 11 bases, with 22 bases between them. The length of the CDR3 is 14 residues. Per the germline V gene, CDR1 is KGHSH and CDR2 is LQKENI. DNA of the CDR3: TGTGCCAGCTCGGACCACGGGTCGGGGGTAACCGCTTTCTTT. Translating gives CASSDHGSGVTAFF.

The rearrangement uses TRBV5-1 and TRBJ2-7; 9 bases map to TRBD1. Germline-derived CDR1 and CDR2 are SGHRS and YFSETQ. The CDR3 runs to 14 residues. The J segment lost 4 bases and the V segment lost 5 bases, leaving 7 bases of the junction unmatched. The CDR3 DNA reads TGCGCCAGCAGAAGTCCGGGACAGGGATACGAGCAGTACTTC. Its translation: CASRSPGQGYEQYF.

This clonotype was observed many times. This chain uses TRBV6-2 or TRBV6-3 with TRBJ2-3; TRBD1 agrees at 9 bases. The germline V gene encodes CDR1 MNHEY and CDR2 SVGEGT. The CDR3 has 16 amino acids. The V and J ends lost 4 bases and 2 bases, in that order; junction bases with no gene match: 7. The CDR3 here is CASSSPGTGPTDTQYF. The CDR3 region has the DNA TGTGCCAGCAGTTCTCCCGGGACAGGGCCCACAGATACGCAGTATTTT.

V usage is TRBV11-2 and J usage is TRBJ2-7; 13 bases are shared with TRBD2. V was pared by 5 bases and J by 7 bases, with 11 bases of the junction left unmatched. From germline, CDR1 is SGHAT and CDR2 FQNNGV. The CDR3 is 16 amino acids. DNA for the CDR3: TGTGCCAGCAGCCAATATACTAGCGGGAGGGCCGGGGAGCAGTACTTC. Amino acid sequence: CASSQYTSGRAGEQYF.

This clonotype was counted ten times or more. V usage is TRBV20-1 and J usage is TRBJ2-3; a weak D match, TRBD1 (5 bases). Germline lookup yields CDR1 DFQATT and CDR2 SNEGSKA (reference sequence). V was trimmed by 4 bases and J by 3 bases, leaving 11 bases between them. The CDR3 has 13 residues. The CDR3 DNA follows: TGCAGTGCTATCAGGGTACAGACAGATACGCAGTATTTT. Translating gives CSAIRVQTDTQYF.

The chain recombines TRBV7-2 with TRBJ1-1; no clear D gene. This CDR3 has 11 amino acids. V lost 1 base, J lost 10 bases, and 7 bases lay in between. The V gene's germline CDR1 is SGHTA and CDR2 FQGNSA. The CDR3 DNA reads as TGTGCCAGCAGCTTAGGGTACGGAGCTTTCTTT. Amino acids: CASSLGYGAFF.

This clonotype was detected ten times or more. CDR3 sequence: CASSPNRDSYTGELFF. The CDR3 DNA follows: TGTGCCAGCAGCCCGAACCGGGACTCATACACCGGGGAGCTGTTTTTT. V gene TRBV28 combines with J gene TRBJ2-2; D perhaps matches TRBD2 (6 bases). CDR1 is MDHEN and CDR2 is SYDVKM in the germline V gene. The CDR3 spans 16 residues. The germline V and J ends were trimmed by 6 bases and 3 bases, with 17 bases remaining between them.

This chain joins TRBV12-3 or TRBV12-4 and TRBJ1-1; no reliable D call. The CDR3 length is 13 residues. Trimming took 7 bases from V and 5 from J, leaving 14 bases between them. CDR3 sequence reads: CASIIPGGTEAFF. CDR3 in DNA: TGTGCCAGCATAATACCAGGAGGGACTGAAGCTTTCTTT.

This sequence joins TRBV29-1 and TRBJ1-2, with TRBD1 as a possible D gene (5 bases). The V gene's germline CDR1 is SQVTM and CDR2 ANQGSEA. This CDR3 has 12 residues. V shed 6 bases and J shed 4 bases, with 12 bases lying between them. CDR3 DNA sequence: TGCAGCGTCGCTCACGGGACCTATGGCTACACCTTC. Translating gives CSVAHGTYGYTF.

This clonotype occurred a few times. The V call is TRBV5-1, the J call TRBJ2-7; D is possibly TRBD1 or TRBD2 (5 bases each). The CDR3 contains 13 residues. Between the trimmed V and J ends, which lost 0 bases and 4 bases, there was a span of 8 bases. CDR1 and CDR2 (germline): SGHRS, YFSETQ. The CDR3: CASSLGDGYEQYF. CDR3 coding DNA: TGCGCCAGCAGCTTGGGGGACGGTTACGAGCAGTACTTC.

The rearrangement uses TRBV9 and TRBJ2-2; D possibly corresponds to TRBD2 (7 bases). The CDR3 covers 16 residues. Trimming took off 6 bases at V and 5 bases at J, with 20 bases between the two ends. CDR1 is SGDLS and CDR2 is YYNGEE in the germline V gene. The CDR3, as DNA: TGTGCCAGCACCCTGGGGGGGCGGGACGGAACCGGGGAGCTGTTTTTT. Translating it yields CASTLGGRDGTGELFF.

This clonotype was picked up a small number of times. The J gene is TRBJ2-4, the V gene TRBV29-1, with 8 bases lining up with TRBD1. This CDR3 contains 19 residues. J lost 0 bases, V lost 4 bases, and 17 bases had no gene match. CDR1 and CDR2 (germline): SQVTM, ANQGSEA. CDR3 DNA sequence: TGCAGCGTTGTGGGACCGGGACAGGAAGAACTTCTAGCCAAAAACATTCAGTACTTC. Encoded protein: CSVVGPGQEELLAKNIQYF.

The CDR3 region has the DNA TGTGCCAGTAGTAGTCAGGACAATCAGCCCCAGCATTTT. Translated: CASSSQDNQPQHF. The chain uses TRBV19 and TRBJ1-5; D gene unclear. Germline V lookup: CDR1 LNHDA, CDR2 SQIVND (reference sequence). The CDR3 contains 13 residues. Deletions cut 4 bases from V and 3 bases from J, with 7 bases between.

In this sample, this clonotype turned up many times. The genes are TRBV11-2 and TRBJ2-2, with 7 positions matching TRBD1. CDR3 size: 14 residues. Germline V gene sequence: CDR1 SGHAT, CDR2 FQNNGV. V lost 5 bases to trimming and J lost 2 bases; unmatched junction nucleotides: 2. CDR3 loop: CASSGDSNTGELFF. The CDR3 DNA sequence: TGTGCCAGCAGCGGGGACAGTAACACCGGGGAGCTGTTTTTT. Full variable domain (missing parts from reference TRBV11-2 and TRBJ2-2): EAGVAQSPRYKIIEKRQSVAFWCNPISGHATLYWYQQILGQGPKLLIQFQNNGVVDDSQLPKDRFSAERLKGVDSTLKIQPAKLEDSAVYLCASSGDSNTGELFFGEGSRLTVL.

The chain combines TRBV29-1 with TRBJ2-3, with 10 bases that match TRBD2. This CDR3 has 14 residues. Germline V CDR1 and CDR2: SQVTM, ANQGSEA. The V and J ends lost 2 bases and 5 bases, in that order; junction bases with no gene match: 4. The DNA for the CDR3 is TGCAGCGTTGAACTAGCGGGAGCAAGAGATACGCAGTATTTT. Protein: CSVELAGARDTQYF.

There are a few counts of this clonotype. The DNA of the CDR3 is TGCAGTGCCCCGGGCATTCTAAAGTACAATGAGCAGTTCTTC. Residues: CSAPGILKYNEQFF. V gene TRBV20-1 combines with J gene TRBJ2-1, with D unclear. CDR3 length equals 14 residues. Germline V CDR1 and CDR2: DFQATT, SNEGSKA (reference sequence). V was shortened by 6 bases and J by 4 bases, with 16 bases between the two germline ends.

This chain's CDR3 is CSAKGGTLQEAFF. The CDR3, as DNA: TGCAGTGCTAAGGGAGGGACACTCCAAGAAGCTTTCTTT. The V call is TRBV20-1, the J call TRBJ1-1; perhaps TRBD1 as D (6 bases). V gave up 4 bases and J gave up 8 bases, with 17 bases separating them. The CDR3 is 13 amino acids. Looked up from germline, CDR1 is DFQATT and CDR2 is SNEGSKA (reference sequence).

The chain employs TRBV29-1 and TRBJ2-7, with 13 nucleotides matching TRBD2. The germline V gene has CDR1 SQVTM and CDR2 ANQGSEA. J gave up 3 bases and V 7 bases, and 6 bases lay outside the gene matches. The CDR3 is made up of 14 amino acids. Here the CDR3 DNA reads TGCAGCGCCCTGGGACTAGCGGGATTCTACGAGCAGTACTTC. It translates to CSALGLAGFYEQYF.

This clonotype came up many times. V and J are TRBV20-1 and TRBJ1-4; TRBD1 might be the D (6 bases). The ends were cut back, 0 bases at V and 3 bases at J, with 17 bases in the middle. Germline V gives CDR1 DFQATT, CDR2 SNEGSKA (reference sequence). This CDR3 spans 17 amino acids. This CDR3 is CSARDPPEGGPNEKLFF. The CDR3 nucleotides read TGCAGTGCTAGAGACCCACCGGAGGGGGGGCCTAATGAAAAACTGTTTTTT.

The genes are TRBV6-1 and TRBJ2-2; weak D call: TRBD2 (5 bases). Germline V gene sequence: CDR1 MNHNS, CDR2 SASEGT. The CDR3 has 14 amino acids. The V and J ends lost 7 bases and 1 base respectively, with 10 bases between them. CDR3 DNA sequence: TGTGCCAGCAAAGAGGGCCTGAACACCGGGGAGCTGTTTTTT. Its protein product is CASKEGLNTGELFF.

This clonotype was observed at least ten times. The chain links TRBV7-2 to TRBJ2-3; unclear D gene. The CDR3 is made up of 14 amino acids. Germline-derived CDR1 and CDR2 are SGHTA and FQGNSA. V lost 5 bases and J 4 bases, leaving 13 bases between the germline ends. CDR3 loop: CASSPIIRADTQYF. The CDR3 DNA is TGTGCCAGCAGCCCGATCATCCGGGCAGATACGCAGTATTTT.

The genes are TRBV10-3 and TRBJ1-1; no clear D. Trimming stripped 0 bases from V and 11 bases from J, with 16 bases between. Germline lookup yields CDR1 ENHRY and CDR2 SYGVKD. The CDR3 runs 14 residues. DNA of the CDR3: TGTGCCATCAGTGAGTCCACGGCGCCTCCGCGGGCTTTCTTT. This codes for CAISESTAPPRAFF.

This clonotype was picked up many times. The chain is built from TRBV12-3 or TRBV12-4 and TRBJ2-3; no firm D call. V was clipped by 5 bases and J by 5 bases, with 8 bases between them. The CDR3 totals 12 residues. The CDR3 is CASSPRLDTQYF. DNA of the CDR3: TGTGCCAGCAGTCCCCGACTAGATACGCAGTATTTT.

The chain uses TRBV7-9 and TRBJ2-7, with D hard to call. Germline V CDR1 and CDR2: SEHNR, FQNEAQ (reference sequence). The germline V and J ends were trimmed by 4 bases and 7 bases, with 14 bases remaining between them. The CDR3 runs to 13 residues. CDR3 sequence (DNA): TGTGCCAGCAGCTCAGGACCGGTACTGGAGCAGTACTTC. This encodes CASSSGPVLEQYF.

The chain carries TRBV30 and TRBJ2-7; the D is unclear. From germline, CDR1 is GTSNPN and CDR2 SVGIG (reference sequence). The V gene lost 0 bases and the J gene lost 5 bases, with 8 bases spanning the gap. The CDR3 has 12 amino acids. The CDR3 loop reads CAWSVLFDEQYF. Written as DNA, the CDR3 is TGTGCCTGGAGTGTACTATTCGACGAGCAGTACTTC.

This chain joins TRBV4-1 and TRBJ2-5, with 7 bases lining up with TRBD2. Germline V gene lookup returns CDR1 MGHRA and CDR2 YSYEKL. This CDR3 contains 14 residues. The junction had 5 bases not matched to a gene; V was cut back by 5 bases and J by 2 bases. The CDR3 region has the DNA TGCGCCAGCAGCTTTAAACTAGCGCAAGAGACCCAGTACTTC. It is translated as CASSFKLAQETQYF.

Of note for this clonotype: One base away lies a much larger clone, so this may be a sequencing read error. The chain carries TRBV18 and TRBJ2-4; D might be TRBD1 (5 bases). There are 14 residues in the CDR3. V was shortened by 4 bases and J by 12 bases, with 19 bases between the two germline ends. Germline-derived CDR1 and CDR2 are KGHSH and LQKENI. The chain's CDR3 is CASSLNGPNRNQYF. The CDR3 region has the DNA TGTGCCAGCTCACTAAATGGCCCCAACAGGAATCAGTACTTC.

This clonotype has more than one count but fewer than ten. This sequence joins TRBV9 and TRBJ2-2, with TRBD1 matching 7 bases. The V gene's germline CDR1 is SGDLS and CDR2 YYNGEE. This CDR3 has 14 residues. V dropped 0 bases and J dropped 7; count of bases not matched to a gene: 3. CDR3 sequence: CASSVGQGDGELFF. In DNA, the CDR3 is TGTGCCAGCAGCGTAGGACAGGGTGACGGGGAGCTGTTTTTT.

This clonotype was recorded many times. The chain links TRBV2 to TRBJ1-5, with 7 bases aligning to TRBD1. The CDR3 has 13 residues. Germline-derived CDR1 and CDR2 are SNHLY and FYNNEI. J lost 6 bases, V lost 7 bases, and 6 bases had no gene match. This CDR3 reads CASIDREGQPQHF. The DNA for the CDR3 is TGTGCCAGCATAGACAGGGAAGGTCAGCCCCAGCATTTT.

In DNA, the CDR3 is TGTGCCAGCAGACAGGGGGTAGCAGGGGGCTACACCTTC. Translated, it gives CASRQGVAGGYTF. This rearrangement joins TRBV28 to TRBJ1-2, with 8 bases lining up with TRBD1. CDR1 and CDR2 from the germline V gene are MDHEN and SYDVKM. Losses at the gene ends were 6 bases for V and 8 bases for J; bases not matched to a gene: 8. The CDR3 covers 13 residues.

The chain links TRBV9 to TRBJ1-5; possible D gene TRBD1, 6 bases. V was pared by 4 bases and J by 8 bases, with 13 bases between. The CDR3 is made up of 13 amino acids. Germline CDR1 reads SGDLS; CDR2 reads YYNGEE. The CDR3 DNA reads as TGTGCCAGCAGCCCGACAGGAAGGGAGCCCCAGCATTTT. Translation gives CASSPTGREPQHF.